The clone carrying this T cell receptor beta chain has only a few counts. Antigen unknown. One end of the junction is discordant with germline, which a read error may explain. Researchers used the Oncomine TCR Beta short-read assay to sequence DNA from cultured CD4+ T cells. TCRdb analysed the PCR reads with MiXCR anew, one entry per CDR3 protein. The table shows approximately 18,000 distinct CDR3 sequences, with 25% to 35% occurring only once. Documented treatment: 10-day PBMC culture with coronavirus spike peptide pools or control peptides (ViraFEST assay). This sample was taken from a study of vaccination and CD4 T cells after COVID-19. The overall study: Blood was drawn a median roughly 67 days post second dose, range 14 to 241.

There are 12 residues in the CDR3. Germline CDR1 is LNHDA and CDR2 is SQIVND (reference sequence). Sequenced material: cultured CD4+ T cells from blood. This clonotype originated in a human donor with COVID-19. The chain links TRBV19 to TRBJ1-2; 7 nucleotides agree with TRBD1. The DNA of the CDR3 is TGTGCCAGTAGCTTAGATCGGGGACAGCGGCGCTTC. As protein: CASSLDRGQRRF.